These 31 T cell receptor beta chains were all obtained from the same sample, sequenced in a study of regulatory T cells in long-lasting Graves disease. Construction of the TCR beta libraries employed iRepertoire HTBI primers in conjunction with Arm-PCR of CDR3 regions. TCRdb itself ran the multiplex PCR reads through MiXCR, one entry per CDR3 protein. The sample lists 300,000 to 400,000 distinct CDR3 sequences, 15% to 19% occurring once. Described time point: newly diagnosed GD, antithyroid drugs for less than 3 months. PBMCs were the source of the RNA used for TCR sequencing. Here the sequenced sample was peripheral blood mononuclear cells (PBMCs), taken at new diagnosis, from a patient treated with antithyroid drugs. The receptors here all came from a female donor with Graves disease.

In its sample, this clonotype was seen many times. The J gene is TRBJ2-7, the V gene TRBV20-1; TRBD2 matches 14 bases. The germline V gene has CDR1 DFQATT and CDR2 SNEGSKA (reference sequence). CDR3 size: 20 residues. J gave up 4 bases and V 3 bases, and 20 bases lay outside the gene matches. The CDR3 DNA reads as TGCAGTGCTAGGCCTAGGGGATCCGGACTAGCGGGAGGCCTCCCGTACGAGCAGTACTTC. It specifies CSARPRGSGLAGGLPYEQYF.

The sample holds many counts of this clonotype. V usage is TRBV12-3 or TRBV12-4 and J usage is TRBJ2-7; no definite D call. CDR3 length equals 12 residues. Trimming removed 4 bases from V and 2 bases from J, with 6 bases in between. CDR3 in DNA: TGTGCCAGCAGTTCCTTAGCCTACGAGCAGTACTTC. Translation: CASSSLAYEQYF.

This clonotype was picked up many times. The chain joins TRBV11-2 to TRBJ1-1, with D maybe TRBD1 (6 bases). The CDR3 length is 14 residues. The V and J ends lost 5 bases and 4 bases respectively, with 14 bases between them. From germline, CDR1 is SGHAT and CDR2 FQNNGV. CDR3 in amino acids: CASSIGGLSTEAFF. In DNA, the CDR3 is TGTGCCAGCAGCATAGGGGGGCTTAGCACTGAAGCTTTCTTT.

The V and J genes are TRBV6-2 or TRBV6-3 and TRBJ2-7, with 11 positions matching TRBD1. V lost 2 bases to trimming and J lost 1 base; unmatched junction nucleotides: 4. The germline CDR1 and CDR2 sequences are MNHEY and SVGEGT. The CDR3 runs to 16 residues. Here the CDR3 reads CASSYGTGGHSYEQYF. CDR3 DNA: TGTGCCAGCAGTTACGGGACAGGGGGGCATTCCTACGAGCAGTACTTC.

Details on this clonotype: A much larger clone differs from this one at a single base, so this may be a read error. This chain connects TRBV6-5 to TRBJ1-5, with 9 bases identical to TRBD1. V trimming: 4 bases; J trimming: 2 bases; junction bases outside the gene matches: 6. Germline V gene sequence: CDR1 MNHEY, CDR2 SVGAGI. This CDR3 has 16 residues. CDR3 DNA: TGTGCCAGCAGTTGTCTTCGACAGGGGGGCAATCAGCCCCAGCATTTT. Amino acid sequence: CASSCLRQGGNQPQHF.

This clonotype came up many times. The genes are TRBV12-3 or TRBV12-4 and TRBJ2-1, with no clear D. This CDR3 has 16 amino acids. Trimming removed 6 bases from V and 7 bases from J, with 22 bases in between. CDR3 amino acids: CASRRSDPKPWNEQFF. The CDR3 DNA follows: TGTGCCAGCAGGAGGTCAGATCCTAAACCGTGGAATGAGCAGTTCTTC.

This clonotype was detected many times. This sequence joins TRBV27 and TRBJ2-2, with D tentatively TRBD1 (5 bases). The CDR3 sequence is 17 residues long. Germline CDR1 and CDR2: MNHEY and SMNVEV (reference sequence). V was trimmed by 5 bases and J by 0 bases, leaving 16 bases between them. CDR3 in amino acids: CASSPLSGQPNTGELFF. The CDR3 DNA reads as TGTGCCAGCAGTCCACTATCTGGACAACCGAACACCGGGGAGCTGTTTTTT.

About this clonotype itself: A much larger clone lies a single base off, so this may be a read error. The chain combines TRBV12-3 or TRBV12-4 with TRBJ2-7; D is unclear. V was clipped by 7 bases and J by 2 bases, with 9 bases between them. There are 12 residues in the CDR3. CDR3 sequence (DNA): TGTGCCAGCAAAATAGGAACCTACGAGCAGTACTTC. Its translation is CASKIGTYEQYF.

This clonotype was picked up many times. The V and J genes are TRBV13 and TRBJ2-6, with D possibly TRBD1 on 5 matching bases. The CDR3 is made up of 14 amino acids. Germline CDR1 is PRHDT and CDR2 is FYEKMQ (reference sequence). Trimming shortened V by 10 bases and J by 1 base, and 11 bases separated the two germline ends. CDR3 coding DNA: TGTGCCATTCGCGACAGTTCTGGGGCCAACGTCCTGACTTTC. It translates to CAIRDSSGANVLTF.

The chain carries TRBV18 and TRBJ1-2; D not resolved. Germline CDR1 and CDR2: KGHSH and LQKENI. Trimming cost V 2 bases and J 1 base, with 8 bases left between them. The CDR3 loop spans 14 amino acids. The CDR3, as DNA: TGTGCCAGCTCACCAGGACTGAATAACTATGGCTACACCTTC. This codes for CASSPGLNNYGYTF.

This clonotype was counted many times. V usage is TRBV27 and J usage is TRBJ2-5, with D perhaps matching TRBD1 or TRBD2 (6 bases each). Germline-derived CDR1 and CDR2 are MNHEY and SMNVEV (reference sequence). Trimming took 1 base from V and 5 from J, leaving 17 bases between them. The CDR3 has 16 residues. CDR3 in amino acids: CASSLWKPGAGETQYF. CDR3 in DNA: TGTGCCAGCAGTTTATGGAAGCCGGGGGCGGGGGAGACCCAGTACTTC.

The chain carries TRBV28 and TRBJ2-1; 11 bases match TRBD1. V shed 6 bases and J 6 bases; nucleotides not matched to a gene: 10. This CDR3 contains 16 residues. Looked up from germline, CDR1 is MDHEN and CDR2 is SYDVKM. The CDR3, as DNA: TGTGCCAGCAGCCAAATAACCGGGACAGGGGGCAATGAGCAGTTCTTC. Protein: CASSQITGTGGNEQFF.

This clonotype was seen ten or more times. DNA for the CDR3: TGCGCCAGCAGCTACCAACGGGGATCGAACAATGAGCAGTTCTTC. Its protein is CASSYQRGSNNEQFF. V gene TRBV5-1 combines with J gene TRBJ2-1; a possible D gene is TRBD2 (5 bases). In germline, CDR1 is SGHRS, CDR2 YFSETQ. The CDR3 length is 15 residues. Trimming shortened V by 3 bases and J by 5 bases, and 15 bases separated the two germline ends.

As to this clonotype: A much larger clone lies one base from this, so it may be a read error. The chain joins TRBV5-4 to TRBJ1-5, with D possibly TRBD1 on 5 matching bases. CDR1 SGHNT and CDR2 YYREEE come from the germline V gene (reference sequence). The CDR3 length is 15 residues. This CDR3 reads CASGLGDRPNQPQHF. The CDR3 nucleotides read TGTGCCAGCGGCTTGGGTGACAGACCTAATCAGCCCCAGCATTTT.

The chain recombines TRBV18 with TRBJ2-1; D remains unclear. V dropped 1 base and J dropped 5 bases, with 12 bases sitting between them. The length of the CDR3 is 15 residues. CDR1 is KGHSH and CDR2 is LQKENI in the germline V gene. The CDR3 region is CASSPRAGADNEQFF. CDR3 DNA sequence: TGTGCCAGCTCACCACGGGCAGGAGCCGACAATGAGCAGTTCTTC.

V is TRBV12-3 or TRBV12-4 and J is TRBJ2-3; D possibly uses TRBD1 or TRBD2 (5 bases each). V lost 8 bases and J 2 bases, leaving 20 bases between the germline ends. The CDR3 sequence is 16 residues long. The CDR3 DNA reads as TGTGCCAGCTCACTTTTCCCGGGACCGCACACAGATACGCAGTATTTT. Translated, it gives CASSLFPGPHTDTQYF.

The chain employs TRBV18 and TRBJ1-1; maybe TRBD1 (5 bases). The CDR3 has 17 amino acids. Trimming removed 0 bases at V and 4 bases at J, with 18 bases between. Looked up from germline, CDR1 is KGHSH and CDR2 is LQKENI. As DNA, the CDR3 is TGTGCCAGCTCACCACCGAGTCCGGGGGATTTCGCCACTGAAGCTTTCTTT. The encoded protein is CASSPPSPGDFATEAFF.

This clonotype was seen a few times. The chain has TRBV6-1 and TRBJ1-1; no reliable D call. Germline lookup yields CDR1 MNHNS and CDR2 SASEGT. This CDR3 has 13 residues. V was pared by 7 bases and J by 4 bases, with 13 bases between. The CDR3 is CASTVLLSTEAFF. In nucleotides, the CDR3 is TGTGCCAGCACAGTCCTCCTATCCACTGAAGCTTTCTTT.

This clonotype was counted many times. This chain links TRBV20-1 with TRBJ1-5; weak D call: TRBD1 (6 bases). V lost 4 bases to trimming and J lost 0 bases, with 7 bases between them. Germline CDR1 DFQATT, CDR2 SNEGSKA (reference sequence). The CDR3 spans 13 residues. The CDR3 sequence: CSATDSSNQPQHF. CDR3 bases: TGCAGTGCTACGGACAGTAGCAATCAGCCCCAGCATTTT.

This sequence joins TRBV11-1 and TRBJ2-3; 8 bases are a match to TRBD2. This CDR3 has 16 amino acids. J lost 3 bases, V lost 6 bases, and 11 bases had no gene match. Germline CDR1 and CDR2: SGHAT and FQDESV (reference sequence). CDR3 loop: CASSGGASGRTDTQYF. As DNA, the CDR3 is TGTGCCAGCAGTGGGGGGGCGAGCGGGAGAACAGATACGCAGTATTTT. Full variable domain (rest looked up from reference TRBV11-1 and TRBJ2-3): EAEVAQSPRYKITEKSQAVAFWCDPISGHATLYWYRQILGQGPELLVQFQDESVVDDSQLPKDRFSAERLKGVDSTLKIQPAELGDSAMYLCASSGGASGRTDTQYFGPGTRLTVL.

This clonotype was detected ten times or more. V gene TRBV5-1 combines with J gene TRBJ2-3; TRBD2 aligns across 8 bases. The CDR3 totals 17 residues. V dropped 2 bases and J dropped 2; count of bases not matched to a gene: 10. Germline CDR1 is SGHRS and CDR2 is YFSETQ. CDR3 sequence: CASSFMMAGGSTDTQYF. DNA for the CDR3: TGCGCCAGCAGCTTTATGATGGCGGGGGGCTCCACAGATACGCAGTATTTT.

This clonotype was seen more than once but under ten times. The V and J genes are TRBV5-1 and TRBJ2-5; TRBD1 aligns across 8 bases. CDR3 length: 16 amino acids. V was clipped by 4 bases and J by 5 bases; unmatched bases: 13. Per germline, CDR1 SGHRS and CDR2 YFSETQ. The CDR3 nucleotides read TGCGCCAGCAGCCAGAGCGGACAGGGAGGAGGTGAGACCCAGTACTTC. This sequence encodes CASSQSGQGGGETQYF.

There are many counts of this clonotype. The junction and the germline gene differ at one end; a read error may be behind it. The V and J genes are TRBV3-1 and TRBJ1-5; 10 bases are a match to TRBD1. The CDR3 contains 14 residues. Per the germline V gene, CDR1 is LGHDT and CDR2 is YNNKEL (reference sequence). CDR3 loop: CASSQGQGNQPQHF. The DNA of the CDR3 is TGCGCCAGCAGCCAGGGACAGGGGAATCAGCCCCAGCATTTT.

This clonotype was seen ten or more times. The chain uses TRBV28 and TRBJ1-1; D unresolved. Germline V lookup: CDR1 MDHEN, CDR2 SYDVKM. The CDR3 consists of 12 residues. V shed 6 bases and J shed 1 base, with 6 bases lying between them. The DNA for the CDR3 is TGTGCCAGCAGAATAGGGAACACTGAAGCTTTCTTT. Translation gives CASRIGNTEAFF. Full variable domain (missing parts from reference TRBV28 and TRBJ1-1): DVKVTQSSRYLVKRTGEKVFLECVQDMDHENMFWYRQDPGLGLRLIYFSYDVKMKEKGDIPEGYSVSREKKERFSLILESASTNQTSMYLCASRIGNTEAFFGQGTRLTVV.

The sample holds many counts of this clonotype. CDR3 sequence: CSATASGTGGLTLHF. DNA of the CDR3: TGCAGTGCTACCGCCTCCGGGACAGGGGGCCTGACCCTCCACTTT. The chain uses TRBV20-1 and TRBJ1-6, with 12 bases fitting TRBD1. Per germline, CDR1 DFQATT and CDR2 SNEGSKA (reference sequence). With V trimmed by 4 bases and J by 14 bases, 12 bases remained unmatched. The CDR3 runs to 15 residues.

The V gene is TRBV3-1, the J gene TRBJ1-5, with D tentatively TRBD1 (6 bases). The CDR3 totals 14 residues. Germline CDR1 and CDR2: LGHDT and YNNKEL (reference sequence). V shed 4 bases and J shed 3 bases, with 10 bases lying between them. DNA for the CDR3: TGTGCCAGCAGCCCTCGGACAGTCAATCAGCCCCAGCATTTT. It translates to CASSPRTVNQPQHF.

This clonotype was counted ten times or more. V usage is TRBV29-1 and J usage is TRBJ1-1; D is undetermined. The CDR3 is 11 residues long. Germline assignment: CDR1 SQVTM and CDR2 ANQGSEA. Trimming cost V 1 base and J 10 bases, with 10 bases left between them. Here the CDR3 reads CSVEGGVGAFF. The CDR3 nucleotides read TGCAGCGTTGAAGGGGGAGTTGGAGCTTTCTTT.

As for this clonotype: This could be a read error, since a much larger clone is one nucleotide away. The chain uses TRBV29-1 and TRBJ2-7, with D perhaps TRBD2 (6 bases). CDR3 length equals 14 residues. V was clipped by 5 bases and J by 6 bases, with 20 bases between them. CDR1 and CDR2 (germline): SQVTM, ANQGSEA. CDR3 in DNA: TGCAGCGTTTCCCGGGGGAGACCCACGGGCGAGCAGTACTTC. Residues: CSVSRGRPTGEQYF.

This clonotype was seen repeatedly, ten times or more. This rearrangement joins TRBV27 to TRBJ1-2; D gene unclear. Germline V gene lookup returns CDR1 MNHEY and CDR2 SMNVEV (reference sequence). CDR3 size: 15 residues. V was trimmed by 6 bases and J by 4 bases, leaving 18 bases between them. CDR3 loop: CASSPAELRLYGYTF. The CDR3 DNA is TGTGCCAGCAGCCCCGCCGAACTTCGCCTCTATGGCTACACCTTC.

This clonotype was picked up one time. DNA for the CDR3: TGTGCCAGCAGCCAATCAGGCCCGGGACTCACGGGGACAGATACGCAGTATTTT. Amino acids: CASSQSGPGLTGTDTQYF. V and J are TRBV3-1 and TRBJ2-3; D is possibly TRBD2 (6 bases). The V and J ends lost 2 bases and 3 bases respectively, with 21 bases between them. Germline CDR1 LGHDT, CDR2 YNNKEL (reference sequence). This CDR3 contains 18 residues.

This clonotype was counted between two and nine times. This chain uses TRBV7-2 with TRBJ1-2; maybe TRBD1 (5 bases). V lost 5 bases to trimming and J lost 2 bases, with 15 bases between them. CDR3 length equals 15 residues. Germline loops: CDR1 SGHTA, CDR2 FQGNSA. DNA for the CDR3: TGTGCCAGCAGCGGGGACGCTCAAGGGAACTATGGCTACACCTTC. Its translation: CASSGDAQGNYGYTF.